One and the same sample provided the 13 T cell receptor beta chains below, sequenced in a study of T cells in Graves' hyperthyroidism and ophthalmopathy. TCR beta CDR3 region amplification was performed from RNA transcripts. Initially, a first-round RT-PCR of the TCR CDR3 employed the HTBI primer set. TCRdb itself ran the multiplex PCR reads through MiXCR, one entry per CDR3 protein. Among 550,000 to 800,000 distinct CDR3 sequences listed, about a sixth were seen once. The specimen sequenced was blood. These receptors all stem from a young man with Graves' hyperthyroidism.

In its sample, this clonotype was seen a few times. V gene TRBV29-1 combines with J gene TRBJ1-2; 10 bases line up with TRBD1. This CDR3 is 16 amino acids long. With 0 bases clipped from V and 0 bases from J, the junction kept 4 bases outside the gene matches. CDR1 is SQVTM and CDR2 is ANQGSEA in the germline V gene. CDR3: CSVEDRGQGTNYGYTF. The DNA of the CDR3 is TGCAGCGTTGAAGATCGGGGACAGGGGACTAACTATGGCTACACCTTC.

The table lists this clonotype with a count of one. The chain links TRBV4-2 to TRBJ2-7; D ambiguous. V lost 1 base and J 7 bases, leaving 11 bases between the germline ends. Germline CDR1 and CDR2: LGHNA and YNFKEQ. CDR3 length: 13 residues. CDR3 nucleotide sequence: TGTGCCAGCAGCCAAGTCCCCCCAAGGGAGCAGTACTTC. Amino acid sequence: CASSQVPPREQYF.

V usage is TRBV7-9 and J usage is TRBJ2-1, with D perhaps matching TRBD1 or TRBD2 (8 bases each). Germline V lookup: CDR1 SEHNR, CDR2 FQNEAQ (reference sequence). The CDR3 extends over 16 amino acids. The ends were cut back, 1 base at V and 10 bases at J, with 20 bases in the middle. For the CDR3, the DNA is TGTGCCAGCAGCTTAGTCGGGGGGGACAGGCTGGAGGAGCAGTTCTTC. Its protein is CASSLVGGDRLEEQFF.

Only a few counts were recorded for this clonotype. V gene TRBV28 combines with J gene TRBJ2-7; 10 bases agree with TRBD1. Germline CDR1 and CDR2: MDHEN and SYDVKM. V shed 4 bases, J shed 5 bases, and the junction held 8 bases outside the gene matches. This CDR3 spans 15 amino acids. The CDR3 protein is CASSSRDRGLNEQYF. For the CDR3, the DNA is TGTGCCAGCAGTTCCCGGGACAGGGGATTGAACGAGCAGTACTTC.

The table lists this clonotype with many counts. The CDR3 sequence: CSARPSGLQETQYF. CDR3 nucleotides: TGCAGTGCTAGGCCTAGCGGGCTACAAGAGACCCAGTACTTC. The chain employs TRBV20-1 and TRBJ2-5; 8 bases are shared with TRBD2. Germline V gene data show CDR1 as DFQATT and CDR2 as SNEGSKA (reference sequence). The CDR3 has 14 residues. After removal of 3 bases from V and 2 bases from J, the junction contained 5 bases not matched to a gene.

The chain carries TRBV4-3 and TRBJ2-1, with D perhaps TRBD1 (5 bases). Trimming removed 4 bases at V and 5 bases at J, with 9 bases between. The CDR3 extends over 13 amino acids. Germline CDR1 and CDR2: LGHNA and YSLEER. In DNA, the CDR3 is TGCGCCAGCAGCCTAGGGGAAAACAATGAGCAGTTCTTC. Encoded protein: CASSLGENNEQFF.

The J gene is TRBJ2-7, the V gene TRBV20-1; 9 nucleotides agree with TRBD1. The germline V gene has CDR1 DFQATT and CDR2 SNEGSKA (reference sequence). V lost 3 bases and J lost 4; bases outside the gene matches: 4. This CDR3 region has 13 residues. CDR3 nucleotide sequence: TGCAGTGCTAGTCGGGACAGGGTGTACGAGCAGTACTTC. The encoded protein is CSASRDRVYEQYF.

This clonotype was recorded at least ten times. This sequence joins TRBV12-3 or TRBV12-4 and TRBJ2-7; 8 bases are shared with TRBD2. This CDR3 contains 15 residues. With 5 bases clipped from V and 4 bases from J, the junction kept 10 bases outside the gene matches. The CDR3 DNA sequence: TGTGCCAGCAGTCCGGGACTAGGTGGGGGATACGAGCAGTACTTC. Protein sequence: CASSPGLGGGYEQYF.

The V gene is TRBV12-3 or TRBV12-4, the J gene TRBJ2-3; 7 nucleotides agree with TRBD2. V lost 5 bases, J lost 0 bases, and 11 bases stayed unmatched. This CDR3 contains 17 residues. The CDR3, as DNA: TGTGCCAGCAGTCCCCCCCCAGCGGGGCCTAGCACAGATACGCAGTATTTT. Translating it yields CASSPPPAGPSTDTQYF.

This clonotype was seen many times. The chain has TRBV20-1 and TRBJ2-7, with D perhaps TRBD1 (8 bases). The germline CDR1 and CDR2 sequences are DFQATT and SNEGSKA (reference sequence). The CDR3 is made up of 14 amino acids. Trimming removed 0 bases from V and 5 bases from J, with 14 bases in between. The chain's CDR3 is CSARDPQGGNEQYF. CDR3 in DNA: TGCAGTGCTAGAGACCCACAGGGGGGGAACGAGCAGTACTTC.

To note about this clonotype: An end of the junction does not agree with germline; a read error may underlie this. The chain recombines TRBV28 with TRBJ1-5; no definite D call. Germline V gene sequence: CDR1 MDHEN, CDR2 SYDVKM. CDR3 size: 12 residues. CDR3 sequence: CASSLPSQLQHF. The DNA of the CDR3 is TGTGCCAGCAGTCTACCCAGTCAGCTCCAGCATTTT.

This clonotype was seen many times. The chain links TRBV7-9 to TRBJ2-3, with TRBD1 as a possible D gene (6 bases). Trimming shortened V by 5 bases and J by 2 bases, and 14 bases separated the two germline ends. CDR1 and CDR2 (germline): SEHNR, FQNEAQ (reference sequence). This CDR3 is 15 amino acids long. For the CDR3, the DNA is TGTGCCAGCAGCCCCCCAGGGGCTGCCACAGATACGCAGTATTTT. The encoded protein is CASSPPGAATDTQYF.

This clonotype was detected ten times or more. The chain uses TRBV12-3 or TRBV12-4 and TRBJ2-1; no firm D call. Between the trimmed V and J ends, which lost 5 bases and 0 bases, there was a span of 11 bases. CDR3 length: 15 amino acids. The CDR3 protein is CASSHNSNSYNEQFF. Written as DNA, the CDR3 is TGTGCCAGCAGTCACAACTCCAACTCCTACAATGAGCAGTTCTTC.